A single sample gave rise to the 13 T cell receptor beta chains below, sequenced in a study of blood T cell repertoires in COVID-19. The table came from immunoSEQ multiplex PCR; TCRdb's copy has only in-frame clones and leaves some out. Altogether 300,000 to 350,000 clones are present, approximately 82% being singletons, with the ten largest covering 2.5% to 3.5%. Sample: peripheral blood. Every receptor here comes from a man aged 25 to 40 with active or convalescent COVID-19.

This rearrangement joins TRBV6-2 or TRBV6-3 to TRBJ1-5; TRBD1 agrees at 7 bases. The CDR3 loop spans 16 amino acids. V dropped 0 bases and J dropped 5; count of bases not matched to a gene: 7. CDR1 and CDR2 from the germline V gene are MNHEY and SVGEGT. DNA of the CDR3: TGTGCCAGCAGTTACTCGACGGGACAGCTCCATCAGCCCCAGCATTTT. Translating gives CASSYSTGQLHQPQHF.

CDR3 residues: CASSPSGTSGSYEQYF. CDR3 in DNA: TGCGCCAGCAGCCCGTCGGGGACTAGCGGCAGCTACGAGCAGTACTTC. V gene TRBV4-3 combines with J gene TRBJ2-7; 11 positions match TRBD2. The length of the CDR3 is 16 residues. Trimming removed 4 bases from V and 3 bases from J; junction bases left unmatched: 8. Germline assignment: CDR1 LGHNA and CDR2 YSLEER.

This chain links TRBV12-3 or TRBV12-4 with TRBJ2-2; no reliable D call. V lost 3 bases and J lost 7, with 6 bases in between. CDR3 length equals 12 residues. CDR3 in amino acids: CASSLVSGELFF. The DNA for the CDR3 is TGTGCCAGCAGTTTGGTCAGCGGGGAGCTGTTTTTT.

The rearrangement links TRBV6-6 to TRBJ2-1; no clear D. The CDR3 consists of 14 residues. The V gene lost 0 bases and the J gene lost 4 bases, with 7 bases spanning the gap. CDR1 and CDR2 from the germline V gene are MNHNY and SVGAGI (reference sequence). CDR3 region: CASSYSSGYNEQFF. CDR3 sequence (DNA): TGTGCCAGCAGTTACTCGTCCGGGTACAATGAGCAGTTCTTC.

This clone has more than one count but fewer than ten. The J gene is TRBJ2-3, the V gene TRBV3-1 (or the pseudogene TRBV3-2), with 12 bases identical to TRBD2. V lost 4 bases to trimming and J lost 2 bases; unmatched junction nucleotides: 1. Germline V gene lookup returns CDR1 LGHDT and CDR2 YNNKEL (reference sequence). The CDR3 covers 15 residues. CDR3 in amino acids: CASSPSGRATDTQYF. In nucleotides, the CDR3 is TGTGCCAGCAGCCCTAGCGGGAGGGCCACAGATACGCAGTATTTT.

The rearrangement uses TRBV7-8 and TRBJ2-3, with D unclear. Germline-derived CDR1 and CDR2 are SGHVS and FQNEAQ. CDR3 length: 14 amino acids. V lost 2 bases, J lost 8 bases, and 14 bases lay in between. The CDR3 DNA follows: TGTGCCAGCAGCTTATCCGAAGCCCAAGTTACGCAGTATTTT. It codes for CASSLSEAQVTQYF.

The genes are TRBV9 and TRBJ2-7; the match to TRBD1 covers 11 bases. Germline V gene data show CDR1 as SGDLS and CDR2 as YYNGEE. Unmatched junction bases numbered 3, after V lost 3 bases and J lost 4 bases. This CDR3 comprises 14 residues. The CDR3 DNA sequence: TGTGCCAGCAGCGAACGGGACAGGGGGTACGAGCAGTACTTC. Amino acids: CASSERDRGYEQYF.

V is TRBV25-1 and J is TRBJ1-4; 8 bases are a match to TRBD1. This CDR3 contains 16 residues. After removal of 3 bases from V and 4 bases from J, the junction contained 7 bases not matched to a gene. Germline V lookup: CDR1 MGHDK, CDR2 SYGVNS. CDR3 nucleotides: TGTGCCAGCAGTGAGACCGGGACAGGACATAATGAAAAACTGTTTTTT. It codes for CASSETGTGHNEKLFF.

The chain recombines TRBV18 with TRBJ1-6, with D possibly TRBD1 on 5 matching bases. The germline V and J ends were trimmed by 0 bases and 8 bases, with 11 bases remaining between them. Per germline, CDR1 KGHSH and CDR2 LQKENI. This CDR3 is built from 15 residues. The CDR3 loop is CASSPPDRGDSPLHF. The CDR3 region has the DNA TGTGCCAGCTCACCACCAGACCGGGGGGATTCACCCCTCCACTTT.

As DNA, the CDR3 is TGTGCCAGCAGTTACGAAGGGGCGAACACAGATACGCAGTATTTT. Translating it yields CASSYEGANTDTQYF. The genes are TRBV6-2 or TRBV6-3 and TRBJ2-3; D is possibly TRBD1 (5 bases). CDR1 is MNHEY and CDR2 is SVGEGT in the germline V gene. V gave up 2 bases and J gave up 2 bases, with 11 bases separating them. This CDR3 is built from 15 residues.

V is TRBV27 and J is TRBJ1-1; D unclear. Germline V gene sequence: CDR1 MNHEY, CDR2 SMNVEV (reference sequence). The CDR3 has 14 residues. The V gene lost 8 bases and the J gene lost 1 base, with 14 bases spanning the gap. The CDR3 nucleotides read TGTGCCAGCTCCCTAACAGCCGCGAACACTGAAGCTTTCTTT. Protein sequence: CASSLTAANTEAFF.

The chain links TRBV11-3 to TRBJ1-1; D call uncertain. This CDR3 contains 14 residues. Trimming removed 5 bases from V and 2 bases from J, with 12 bases in between. Germline V lookup: CDR1 SGHNT, CDR2 YENEEA. CDR3 in amino acids: CASSQALVNTEAFF. CDR3 in DNA: TGTGCCAGCAGCCAAGCGCTGGTAAACACTGAAGCTTTCTTT.

The chain recombines TRBV24-1 with TRBJ2-2; the D gene is possibly TRBD1 (5 bases). Germline-derived CDR1 and CDR2 are KGHDR and SFDVKD. The CDR3 spans 15 residues. Trimming removed 0 bases from V and 4 bases from J, with 8 bases in between. The CDR3 coding sequence is TGTGCCACCAGTGATTTGAACAGGACCACCGGGGAGCTGTTTTTT. Amino acids: CATSDLNRTTGELFF.